This record looks at one TCR beta chain sequence and its context. Its antigen remains unknown. Generated by immunoSEQ multiplex PCR, the TCRdb table keeps only in-frame clones and is missing some. The table has roughly 50,000 clones, roughly three quarters seen once; the top ten hold approximately 12%. These data belong to a study of radiotherapy plus CTLA-4 blockade in lung cancer. About the research overall: Objective responses occurred in 18% of patients; about 32% had disease control.

Whole-study results and caveats: Expansion of tumor-derived TCR clones was observed in blood after radiotherapy plus ipilimumab. The best prediction of response reportedly came from early blood T cell clone dynamics, with interferon-beta.

Germline V lookup: CDR1 LNHDA, CDR2 SQIVND (reference sequence). This CDR3 region has 15 residues. Losses at the gene ends were 4 bases for V and 6 bases for J; bases not matched to a gene: 6. Lung cancer patients with chemo-refractory metastatic non-small-cell disease were given focal radiation plus CTLA-4 blockade with ipilimumab. This TCR came from a human donor with non-small cell lung cancer who had stable disease on radiotherapy plus ipilimumab. The sample was peripheral blood, taken from a patient treated with radiotherapy plus ipilimumab. V gene TRBV19 combines with J gene TRBJ1-6, with 7 positions matching TRBD1. The CDR3 DNA sequence: TGTGCCAGTAGTACCCTGACAGGGAGTAATTCACCCCTCCACTTT. The encoded protein is CASSTLTGSNSPLHF.